Listed here are 23 T cell receptor beta chains from one sample, sequenced in a study of shared clonotypes between healthy human individuals. This table comes from immunoSEQ multiplex PCR, and its TCRdb copy is limited to in-frame clones, with some not included. This table has roughly 450,000 clones, 75% to 85% appearing once. Sequences were obtained from PBMCs. Receptors were obtained from a middle-aged woman in good health. Some clones in this sample may be carry-over from other donors' samples.

This chain joins TRBV11-3 and TRBJ2-1, with TRBD2 matching over 11 bases. Germline trimming cut 4 bases from V and 3 bases from J; bases unmatched to any gene: 5. The CDR3 runs to 16 residues. In germline, CDR1 is SGHNT, CDR2 YENEEA. The CDR3 region has the DNA TGTGCCAGCAGCTATACCGGGACTAGCGGCTACAATGAGCAGTTCTTC. Amino acid sequence: CASSYTGTSGYNEQFF. The whole variable domain, filled in from reference TRBV11-3 and TRBJ2-1, reads EAGVVQSPRYKIIEKKQPVAFWCNPISGHNTLYWYLQNLGQGPELLIRYENEEAVDDSQLPKDRFSAERLKGVDSTLKIQPAELGDSAVYLCASSYTGTSGYNEQFFGPGTRLTVL.

The rearrangement uses TRBV7-3 and TRBJ2-7; no firm D call. The CDR3 is made up of 17 amino acids. CDR1 is SGHTA, CDR2 FQGTGA, per germline. V was clipped by 4 bases and J by 3 bases, with 22 bases between them. The CDR3 region has the DNA TGTGCCAGCAGCTCCCCGACGACATCACAGAGACACTACGAGCAGTACTTC. Its translation: CASSSPTTSQRHYEQYF.

The chain employs TRBV7-2 and TRBJ2-5; D uncertain. The CDR3 contains 13 residues. V lost 1 base and J lost 5, with 8 bases in between. CDR1 SGHTA and CDR2 FQGNSA come from the germline V gene. Written as DNA, the CDR3 is TGTGCCAGCAGCTTAGAGTCCTATGAGACCCAGTACTTC. It codes for CASSLESYETQYF.

The CDR3 bases are TGTGCCAGCAGCACGACAGGACCCTACAATGAGCAGTTCTTC. Its translation: CASSTTGPYNEQFF. The chain links TRBV5-4 to TRBJ2-1; D perhaps matches TRBD1 (6 bases). CDR3 size: 14 residues. The V gene lost 4 bases and the J gene lost 2 bases, with 10 bases spanning the gap. The V gene's germline CDR1 is SGHNT and CDR2 YYREEE (reference sequence).

This clone has just one count. The rearrangement links TRBV10-3 to TRBJ2-1, with 8 positions matching TRBD1. The CDR3 loop spans 15 amino acids. The V segment lost 6 bases and the J segment 5 bases; nucleotides outside the gene matches: 9. CDR1 is ENHRY, CDR2 SYGVKD, per germline. The CDR3 spells CAIRPDRALDNEQFF. The CDR3 bases are TGTGCCATCAGGCCGGACAGGGCTTTAGACAATGAGCAGTTCTTC.

The gene calls are TRBV30 and TRBJ2-1, with D unresolved. V lost 0 bases, J lost 10 bases, and 10 bases lay in between. The CDR3 runs to 12 residues. Germline V CDR1 and CDR2: GTSNPN, SVGIG (reference sequence). This CDR3 reads CAWSVVRWEQFF. CDR3 sequence (DNA): TGTGCCTGGAGTGTAGTCCGATGGGAGCAGTTCTTC. Based on the CDR3 plus reference TRBV30 and TRBJ2-1, the full variable domain is SQTIHQWPATLVQPVGSPLSLECTVEGTSNPNLYWYRQAAGRGLQLLFYSVGIGQISSEVPQNLSASRPQDRQFILSSKKLLLSDSGFYLCAWSVVRWEQFFGPGTRLTVL.

The chain is built from TRBV10-3 and TRBJ1-2; weak D call: TRBD1 (6 bases). The CDR3 has 16 amino acids. The V and J ends lost 4 bases and 0 bases respectively, with 15 bases between them. CDR1 and CDR2 (germline): ENHRY, SYGVKD. The CDR3 sequence is CAISGGAFRANYGYTF. CDR3 DNA: TGTGCCATCAGTGGGGGGGCATTCAGAGCTAACTATGGCTACACCTTC.

This rearrangement joins TRBV5-1 to TRBJ2-3; no clear D. The CDR3 is 16 amino acids. Germline V lookup: CDR1 SGHRS, CDR2 YFSETQ. Trimming shortened V by 1 base and J by 0 bases, and 12 bases separated the two germline ends. CDR3 DNA: TGCGCCAGCAGCTTGTACGTCTGGGGTAGCACAGATACGCAGTATTTT. It encodes CASSLYVWGSTDTQYF.

The gene calls are TRBV10-3 and TRBJ2-7; D is perhaps TRBD2 (6 bases). This CDR3 has 14 residues. Germline values: CDR1 ENHRY, CDR2 SYGVKD. Trimming stripped 2 bases from V and 4 bases from J, with 12 bases between. The CDR3 sequence: CAISEGGGRYEQYF. CDR3 bases: TGTGCCATCAGTGAGGGGGGTGGGAGGTACGAGCAGTACTTC.

The chain recombines TRBV27 with TRBJ2-3; no definite D call. CDR3 length: 12 residues. Germline loops: CDR1 MNHEY, CDR2 SMNVEV (reference sequence). The V end was cut by 3 bases, the J end by 11 bases, with 12 bases between. The CDR3 spells CASSFRNAMQYF. The CDR3 coding sequence is TGTGCCAGCAGTTTTCGGAACGCGATGCAGTATTTT.

V and J are TRBV7-9 and TRBJ2-7; TRBD2 matches at 7 bases. The germline CDR1 and CDR2 sequences are SEHNR and FQNEAQ (reference sequence). This CDR3 has 15 residues. The V gene end was trimmed by 0 bases and the J gene end by 2 bases; junction bases not matched to a gene: 4. CDR3 region: CASSLAGGRAYEQYF. The CDR3 region has the DNA TGTGCCAGCAGCTTAGCAGGTGGGAGGGCCTACGAGCAGTACTTC.

The genes are TRBV30 and TRBJ2-7, with D uncertain. From germline, CDR1 is GTSNPN and CDR2 SVGIG (reference sequence). CDR3 length equals 12 residues. Between the trimmed V and J ends, which lost 0 bases and 4 bases, there was a span of 7 bases. The CDR3 sequence is CAWSVVRYEQYF. DNA of the CDR3: TGTGCCTGGAGTGTAGTGAGGTACGAGCAGTACTTC.

The chain is built from TRBV6-6 and TRBJ2-3; D might be TRBD2 (5 bases). Trimming pared 2 bases from V and 1 base from J, leaving 10 bases between. Germline lookup yields CDR1 MNHNY and CDR2 SVGAGI (reference sequence). CDR3 size: 15 residues. CDR3 DNA sequence: TGTGCCAGCAGTTACGAGGGCGCCCGCACAGATACGCAGTATTTT. This encodes CASSYEGARTDTQYF.

The rearrangement uses TRBV5-4 and TRBJ2-5, with D perhaps given as TRBD1 or TRBD2 (5 bases each). V dropped 4 bases and J dropped 11 bases, with 18 bases sitting between them. This CDR3 has 13 amino acids. Germline CDR1 SGHNT, CDR2 YYREEE (reference sequence). The CDR3 loop reads CASSLGTEREQYF. The CDR3 region has the DNA TGTGCCAGCAGCCTAGGGACGGAACGTGAGCAGTACTTC.

The rearrangement joins TRBV28 to TRBJ1-4; D unresolved. The CDR3 is made up of 14 amino acids. Looked up from germline, CDR1 is MDHEN and CDR2 is SYDVKM. Trimming took 5 bases from V and 2 from J, leaving 9 bases between them. DNA for the CDR3: TGTGCCAGCAGTCAGTCAGTCACTAATGAAAAACTGTTTTTT. It is translated as CASSQSVTNEKLFF.

The chain joins TRBV19 to TRBJ1-4; possible D gene TRBD1, 5 bases. CDR3 length: 14 residues. Germline assignment: CDR1 LNHDA and CDR2 SQIVND (reference sequence). Trimming cost V 5 bases and J 8 bases, with 15 bases left between them. This CDR3 reads CASSVQGGSEKLFF. The DNA for the CDR3 is TGTGCCAGTAGTGTCCAGGGAGGTTCGGAAAAACTGTTTTTT.

The V and J genes are TRBV5-5 and TRBJ2-5, with 7 bases aligning to TRBD1. The ends lost 1 base at V and 5 bases at J; junction bases unmatched: 8. The CDR3 extends over 15 amino acids. Germline lookup yields CDR1 SGHKS and CDR2 YYEKEE (reference sequence). The CDR3 region is CASSLRGGVGETQYF. CDR3 sequence (DNA): TGTGCCAGCAGCTTGCGAGGGGGCGTAGGGGAGACCCAGTACTTC.

The V gene is TRBV30, the J gene TRBJ1-1, with 7 bases matching TRBD1. This CDR3 spans 15 amino acids. V was pared by 0 bases and J by 3 bases, with 7 bases of the junction left unmatched. Germline lookup yields CDR1 GTSNPN and CDR2 SVGIG (reference sequence). As DNA, the CDR3 is TGTGCCTGGAGTGTAATAGGGGGCAGGGACACTGAAGCTTTCTTT. Protein: CAWSVIGGRDTEAFF.

The gene calls are TRBV19 and TRBJ1-2, with D perhaps matching TRBD1 (6 bases). Germline V CDR1 and CDR2: LNHDA, SQIVND (reference sequence). CDR3 size: 15 residues. V lost 4 bases and J 2 bases, leaving 14 bases between the germline ends. CDR3 sequence: CASSTGTPENYGYTF. The CDR3 nucleotides are TGTGCCAGTAGTACAGGGACACCTGAAAACTATGGCTACACCTTC. The entire variable domain, with the rest obtained from reference TRBV19 and TRBJ1-2, is as follows: DGGITQSPKYLFRKEGQNVTLSCEQNLNHDAMYWYRQDPGQGLRLIYYSQIVNDFQKGDIAEGYSVSREKKESFPLTVTSAQKNPTAFYLCASSTGTPENYGYTFGSGTRLTVV.

The chain couples TRBV9 to TRBJ2-7; TRBD1 aligns across 12 bases. With 0 bases clipped from V and 5 bases from J, the junction kept 6 bases outside the gene matches. From germline, CDR1 is SGDLS and CDR2 YYNGEE. CDR3 size: 16 residues. Here the CDR3 reads CASSVAPGQGANEQYF. The CDR3 DNA is TGTGCCAGCAGCGTAGCTCCGGGACAGGGGGCTAACGAGCAGTACTTC.

This chain links TRBV14 with TRBJ2-3; D possibly uses TRBD1 or TRBD2 (5 bases each). CDR1 is SGHDN, CDR2 FVKESK, per germline. The CDR3 spans 17 residues. V shed 0 bases and J shed 3 bases, with 16 bases lying between them. The CDR3: CASSQDRGEWGTDTQYF. In DNA form, the CDR3 reads TGTGCCAGCAGCCAAGATCGAGGGGAGTGGGGAACAGATACGCAGTATTTT. Using reference TRBV14 and TRBJ2-3 for the parts outside the CDR3, the full variable domain is EAGVTQFPSHSVIEKGQTVTLRCDPISGHDNLYWYRRVMGKEIKFLLHFVKESKQDESGMPNNRFLAERTGGTYSTLKVQPAELEDSGVYFCASSQDRGEWGTDTQYFGPGTRLTVL.

The chain combines TRBV30 with TRBJ2-7; the match to TRBD1 covers 7 bases. The junction had 9 bases not matched to a gene; V was cut back by 4 bases and J by 3 bases. Germline CDR1 reads GTSNPN; CDR2 reads SVGIG (reference sequence). The CDR3 has 14 residues. The CDR3 nucleotides read TGTGCCTGGAAAGCACAGGGGAGCAACTACGAGCAGTACTTC. Protein product: CAWKAQGSNYEQYF.

This clone was counted between two and nine times. This chain joins TRBV7-2 and TRBJ2-5, with 7 bases that match TRBD1. With 4 bases clipped from V and 4 bases from J, the junction kept 12 bases outside the gene matches. The CDR3 consists of 16 residues. Germline CDR1 is SGHTA and CDR2 is FQGNSA. In DNA, the CDR3 is TGTGCCAGCAGCTCCTCCCCGGGACAGCCTTCAGAGACCCAGTACTTC. This sequence encodes CASSSSPGQPSETQYF.